These 24 T cell receptor beta chains share one sample of origin, sequenced in a study of OX40 agonist ivuxolimab in advanced cancers. Only in-frame clones appear in the TCRdb table, and some are missing; sequencing was by immunoSEQ multiplex PCR. The table has approximately 99,000 clones, approximately 95% seen once; the top ten hold roughly 2%. The sequencing used CD4+ or CD8+ T cells sorted from blood, collected in a trial of the OX40 agonist ivuxolimab. Receptors were obtained from an adult with an advanced solid tumor such as melanoma, head and neck, liver or kidney cancer.

The chain uses TRBV5-1 and TRBJ2-1, with TRBD2 matching 8 bases. V shed 2 bases and J 14 bases; nucleotides not matched to a gene: 9. The CDR3 has 13 amino acids. Germline V gene sequence: CDR1 SGHRS, CDR2 YFSETQ. This chain's CDR3 is CASSFSQAGVKFF. The CDR3 DNA sequence: TGCGCCAGCAGCTTTTCTCAAGCGGGAGTAAAGTTCTTC.

The rearrangement uses TRBV14 and TRBJ1-4; 7 bases line up with TRBD1. CDR3 size: 16 residues. The germline CDR1 and CDR2 sequences are SGHDN and FVKESK. V dropped 4 bases and J dropped 7; count of bases not matched to a gene: 12. The CDR3 loop is CASSPGTALYFEKLFF. The CDR3 DNA follows: TGTGCCAGCAGCCCCGGGACAGCGCTCTATTTTGAAAAACTGTTTTTT.

The rearrangement links TRBV7-3 to TRBJ2-1, with 8 bases matching TRBD1. Germline CDR1 SGHTA, CDR2 FQGTGA. The CDR3 contains 17 residues. The V segment lost 5 bases and the J segment 5 bases; nucleotides outside the gene matches: 14. CDR3 coding DNA: TGTGCCAGCAGCCTGACGGACAGGGCCAACCCTGACAATGAGCAGTTCTTC. This gives the protein CASSLTDRANPDNEQFF.

This chain links TRBV7-9 with TRBJ1-6, with 10 bases fitting TRBD1. Germline CDR1 reads SEHNR; CDR2 reads FQNEAQ (reference sequence). The CDR3 runs to 17 residues. J lost 5 bases, V lost 5 bases, and 9 bases had no gene match. CDR3 protein: CASSPLPGQGNNSPLHF. The CDR3 DNA reads as TGTGCCAGCAGCCCCCTCCCGGGACAGGGGAATAATTCACCCCTCCACTTT.

The J gene is TRBJ1-2, the V gene TRBV19; perhaps TRBD1 as D (5 bases). The germline gives CDR1 LNHDA, CDR2 SQIVND (reference sequence). The V end was cut by 3 bases, the J end by 2 bases, with 13 bases between. The CDR3 consists of 15 residues. DNA for the CDR3: TGTGCCAGTAGTATGGGGGTAGCGTTCAACTATGGCTACACCTTC. It specifies CASSMGVAFNYGYTF.

The chain joins TRBV7-2 to TRBJ1-5; D unclear. In germline, CDR1 is SGHTA, CDR2 FQGNSA. V was trimmed by 3 bases and J by 0 bases, leaving 6 bases between them. The CDR3 runs 14 residues. The CDR3 region is CASSFRDSNQPQHF. DNA for the CDR3: TGTGCCAGCAGCTTCCGAGATAGCAATCAGCCCCAGCATTTT.

Only one count was recorded for this clone. The chain couples TRBV27 to TRBJ1-5; the match to TRBD1 covers 7 bases. The V gene's germline CDR1 is MNHEY and CDR2 SMNVEV (reference sequence). The CDR3 runs 13 residues. V lost 6 bases and J lost 5; bases outside the gene matches: 4. CDR3 coding DNA: TGTGCCAGCAGGTTCCAGGGGGATCAGCCCCAGCATTTT. Its protein product is CASRFQGDQPQHF.

CDR3 DNA: TGTGCCAGCAGCTCGACTAGGGACGCAGCATGGACAGATACGCAGTATTTT. Protein product: CASSSTRDAAWTDTQYF. The V gene is TRBV7-9, the J gene TRBJ2-3, with D possibly TRBD2 on 6 matching bases. The CDR3 consists of 17 residues. Trimming cost V 4 bases and J 3 bases, with 20 bases left between them. Looked up from germline, CDR1 is SEHNR and CDR2 is FQNEAQ (reference sequence).

This chain uses TRBV5-4 with TRBJ1-2; D unresolved. Between the trimmed V and J ends, which lost 0 bases and 8 bases, there was a span of 5 bases. CDR3 size: 11 residues. Germline V lookup: CDR1 SGHNT, CDR2 YYREEE (reference sequence). The CDR3: CASSLAGGYTF. The CDR3 DNA reads as TGTGCCAGCAGCTTGGCAGGAGGCTACACCTTC.

This clone has only one observation. The chain couples TRBV6-6 to TRBJ2-3; 7 nucleotides line up with TRBD1. CDR1 and CDR2 from the germline V gene are MNHNY and SVGAGI (reference sequence). With V trimmed by 2 bases and J by 2 bases, 1 base remained unmatched. CDR3 length: 14 amino acids. The CDR3: CASSYTGDTDTQYF. The DNA for the CDR3 is TGTGCCAGCAGTTACACAGGGGACACAGATACGCAGTATTTT.

The chain combines TRBV28 with TRBJ2-7; 11 positions match TRBD2. CDR3 length: 15 residues. Germline loops: CDR1 MDHEN, CDR2 SYDVKM. V lost 5 bases to trimming and J lost 3 bases; unmatched junction nucleotides: 6. The CDR3 protein is CASSLLAGGFYEQYF. CDR3 sequence (DNA): TGTGCCAGCAGTCTCCTAGCGGGAGGTTTCTACGAGCAGTACTTC.

The V gene is TRBV6-1, the J gene TRBJ2-2; D is perhaps TRBD1 (5 bases). The CDR3 is 15 amino acids. Deletions cut 10 bases from V and 1 base from J, with 16 bases between. CDR1 and CDR2 (germline): MNHNS, SASEGT. DNA of the CDR3: TGTGCCACCCCACAGGACCCTTTGAACACCGGGGAGCTGTTTTTT. It codes for CATPQDPLNTGELFF.

V and J are TRBV4-1 and TRBJ2-1; the match to TRBD2 covers 7 bases. The CDR3 runs to 14 residues. V shed 1 base, J shed 8 bases, and the junction held 5 bases outside the gene matches. Germline V gene sequence: CDR1 MGHRA, CDR2 YSYEKL. The CDR3 loop is CASSQVRLAYEQFF. The DNA for the CDR3 is TGCGCCAGCAGCCAAGTTCGACTAGCATATGAGCAGTTCTTC.

The J gene is TRBJ1-1, the V gene TRBV19, with TRBD1 identical over 8 bases. CDR3 length equals 14 residues. The V segment lost 3 bases and the J segment 8 bases; nucleotides outside the gene matches: 8. The V gene's germline CDR1 is LNHDA and CDR2 SQIVND (reference sequence). The CDR3: CASSMTGAVTEAFF. CDR3 sequence (DNA): TGTGCCAGTAGTATGACAGGGGCGGTAACAGAAGCTTTCTTT. The variable domain in full, completed from reference TRBV19 and TRBJ1-1, reads DGGITQSPKYLFRKEGQNVTLSCEQNLNHDAMYWYRQDPGQGLRLIYYSQIVNDFQKGDIAEGYSVSREKKESFPLTVTSAQKNPTAFYLCASSMTGAVTEAFFGQGTRLTVV.

The chain employs TRBV27 and TRBJ2-7, with 7 bases identical to TRBD2. The CDR3 is 15 amino acids. After removal of 4 bases from V and 4 bases from J, the junction contained 10 bases not matched to a gene. Looked up from germline, CDR1 is MNHEY and CDR2 is SMNVEV (reference sequence). CDR3 bases: TGTGCCAGCAGTTCTGGATTCGCGGGGGAGTACGAGCAGTACTTC. It translates to CASSSGFAGEYEQYF.

The chain links TRBV7-8 to TRBJ1-4; D is unresolved. Germline values: CDR1 SGHVS, CDR2 FQNEAQ. The CDR3 covers 16 residues. Trimming shortened V by 2 bases and J by 7 bases, and 17 bases separated the two germline ends. The CDR3 DNA reads as TGTGCCAGCAGCTTAATAGGGCGGAGCCTTAGTGAAAAACTGTTTTTT. Translated, it gives CASSLIGRSLSEKLFF.

V is TRBV28 and J is TRBJ1-1; a weak D match, TRBD1 (5 bases). Germline-derived CDR1 and CDR2 are MDHEN and SYDVKM. CDR3 length: 14 residues. The V end lost 4 bases, the J end lost 1 base, and 10 bases lay between the germline ends. CDR3 bases: TGTGCCAGCAGTTCAGGACAAGGGAACACTGAAGCTTTCTTT. Encoded protein: CASSSGQGNTEAFF.

Details on this clone: Different DNA sequences within this sample yield the same CDR3. The rearrangement links TRBV19 to TRBJ2-7, with 9 bases aligning to TRBD1. This CDR3 spans 15 amino acids. V trimming: 5 bases; J trimming: 3 bases; junction bases outside the gene matches: 8. Germline V gene data show CDR1 as LNHDA and CDR2 as SQIVND (reference sequence). The CDR3 loop reads CASSSSGTGFYEQYF. The CDR3 coding sequence is TGTGCCAGTAGTTCCTCCGGGACAGGGTTCTACGAGCAGTACTTC. Full variable domain (rest looked up from reference TRBV19 and TRBJ2-7): DGGITQSPKYLFRKEGQNVTLSCEQNLNHDAMYWYRQDPGQGLRLIYYSQIVNDFQKGDIAEGYSVSREKKESFPLTVTSAQKNPTAFYLCASSSSGTGFYEQYFGPGTRLTVT.

The rearrangement joins TRBV11-2 to TRBJ2-1; D remains unclear. This CDR3 has 13 residues. Germline V gene sequence: CDR1 SGHAT, CDR2 FQNNGV. V was clipped by 5 bases and J by 7 bases, with 12 bases between them. Here the CDR3 DNA reads TGTGCCAGCAGCCCCGATCTATGGAATGAGCAGTTCTTC. Amino acid sequence: CASSPDLWNEQFF.

The J gene is TRBJ1-5, the V gene TRBV11-2, with D possibly matching TRBD1 (5 bases). Trimming shortened V by 1 base and J by 5 bases, and 12 bases separated the two germline ends. The CDR3 length is 15 residues. CDR1 is SGHAT and CDR2 is FQNNGV in the germline V gene. In nucleotides, the CDR3 is TGTGCCAGCAGCTTAGTGGTGGGGGTGGATCAGCCCCAGCATTTT. The encoded protein is CASSLVVGVDQPQHF.

This rearrangement joins TRBV2 to TRBJ2-7; D call uncertain. The CDR3 consists of 15 residues. Deletions cut 1 base from V and 3 bases from J, with 13 bases between. Germline CDR1 is SNHLY and CDR2 is FYNNEI. CDR3 amino acids: CASSEGIAPYYEQYF. The CDR3 region has the DNA TGTGCCAGCAGTGAAGGGATAGCCCCCTACTACGAGCAGTACTTC.

The chain employs TRBV7-2 and TRBJ2-1; D is unclear. Germline values: CDR1 SGHTA, CDR2 FQGNSA. The CDR3 is made up of 13 amino acids. V was clipped by 7 bases and J by 3 bases, with 10 bases between them. The DNA for the CDR3 is TGTGCCAGCACCCCGCCTGGCTACAATGAGCAGTTCTTC. Translated, it gives CASTPPGYNEQFF.

The chain uses TRBV7-9 and TRBJ2-1, with a tentative D call TRBD2 (6 bases). Germline V lookup: CDR1 SEHNR, CDR2 FQNEAQ (reference sequence). The CDR3 sequence is 14 residues long. V was trimmed by 6 bases and J by 9 bases, leaving 18 bases between them. The CDR3 here is CASRDGLAEGEQFF. CDR3 in DNA: TGTGCCAGCAGGGACGGACTGGCGGAGGGTGAGCAGTTCTTC. Full variable domain (remainder filled in from reference TRBV7-9 and TRBJ2-1): DTGVSQNPRHKITKRGQNVTFRCDPISEHNRLYWYRQTLGQGPEFLTYFQNEAQLEKSRLLSDRFSAERPKGSFSTLEIQRTEQGDSAMYLCASRDGLAEGEQFFGPGTRLTVL.

The CDR3 sequence: CASRAGTSSTDTQYF. Written as DNA, the CDR3 is TGTGCCAGCAGGGCCGGGACTAGCTCCACAGATACGCAGTATTTT. The rearrangement joins TRBV28 to TRBJ2-3, with TRBD2 identical over 9 bases. The CDR3 contains 15 residues. V gave up 6 bases and J gave up 2 bases; unmatched junction bases: 6. Germline CDR1 is MDHEN and CDR2 is SYDVKM.